These 30 T cell receptor beta chains originate from one sample sequenced in a study of CD8 T cells in ankylosing spondylitis (TCRdb year 2017). The method behind the library was 5' RACE. The instrument given in TCRdb is Illumina MiSeq. Through fastp at Q25 and MiXCR, TCRdb rebuilt clones from the public reads, retaining in-frame beta chains. Rows are combined by CDR3 protein, so each entry shows the most common genes and DNA. This sample comprises some 37,000 distinct CDR3 sequences, approximately 15% of them detected only once. The ten biggest clones cover about 45% of the sample. The specimen sequenced was blood. All receptors come from a male donor with ankylosing spondylitis or in good health (not recorded which).

This chain links TRBV11-3 with TRBJ2-1; no reliable D call. This CDR3 is built from 12 residues. Between the trimmed V and J ends, which lost 0 bases and 10 bases, there was a span of 7 bases. CDR1 and CDR2 from the germline V gene are SGHNT and YENEEA. For the CDR3, the DNA is TGTGCCAGCAGCTTAGATCCGGGCGAGCAGTTCTTC. Its translation: CASSLDPGEQFF.

The gene calls are TRBV6-2 or TRBV6-3 and TRBJ2-5, with 13 bases lining up with TRBD2. The CDR3 totals 15 residues. The J segment lost 4 bases and the V segment lost 4 bases, leaving 3 bases of the junction unmatched. Germline V lookup: CDR1 MNHEY, CDR2 SVGEGT. CDR3 in amino acids: CASSSGLAGRETQYF. CDR3 sequence (DNA): TGTGCCAGCAGTTCGGGACTAGCGGGAAGAGAGACCCAGTACTTC.

This clonotype was detected only a few times. The V call is TRBV9, the J call TRBJ2-1; D remains ambiguous. The V end was cut by 7 bases, the J end by 5 bases, with 19 bases between. Germline CDR1 is SGDLS and CDR2 is YYNGEE. The CDR3 has 15 residues. CDR3 coding DNA: TGTGCCAGCGGATATGGCGCGGCGATACACAATGAGCAGTTCTTC. The encoded protein is CASGYGAAIHNEQFF.

In its sample, this clonotype was seen a few times. The J gene is TRBJ1-4, the V gene TRBV20-1, with TRBD1 as a possible D gene (5 bases). CDR1 and CDR2 (germline): DFQATT, SNEGSKA (reference sequence). The CDR3 runs 13 residues. Trimming removed 6 bases from V and 7 bases from J, with 15 bases in between. For the CDR3, the DNA is TGCAGTGCCCCTGACTTGGGGGGTGAAAAACTGTTTTTT. It is translated as CSAPDLGGEKLFF.

The chain joins TRBV19 to TRBJ2-2; 9 bases are shared with TRBD1. CDR1 and CDR2 from the germline V gene are LNHDA and SQIVND (reference sequence). The CDR3 runs to 15 residues. Losses at the gene ends were 5 bases for V and 4 bases for J; bases not matched to a gene: 5. In nucleotides, the CDR3 is TGTGCCAGTAGTTGGGGACAGGGAGGCACCGGGGAGCTGTTTTTT. Encoded protein: CASSWGQGGTGELFF.

The rearrangement links TRBV28 to TRBJ1-1; D remains ambiguous. Germline CDR1 is MDHEN and CDR2 is SYDVKM. V lost 2 bases to trimming and J lost 8 bases, with 15 bases between them. This CDR3 spans 14 amino acids. CDR3 protein: CASSLIDFRLEAFF. The DNA for the CDR3 is TGTGCCAGCAGTTTAATAGATTTTCGCCTAGAAGCTTTCTTT.

V gene TRBV30 combines with J gene TRBJ1-1; D not resolved. Germline V gene data show CDR1 as GTSNPN and CDR2 as SVGIG (reference sequence). The CDR3 length is 12 residues. Trimming removed 7 bases at V and 5 bases at J, with 14 bases between. The DNA of the CDR3 is TGTGCCTTCACCCTCGGGGTTACTGAAGCTTTCTTT. This translates into CAFTLGVTEAFF.

The chain links TRBV24-1 to TRBJ2-2; D is ambiguous. V lost 7 bases and J 2 bases, leaving 13 bases between the germline ends. The germline V gene encodes CDR1 KGHDR and CDR2 SFDVKD. This CDR3 comprises 15 residues. Here the CDR3 reads CATRKEAANTGELFF. CDR3 bases: TGTGCCACCAGAAAAGAGGCAGCCAACACCGGGGAGCTGTTTTTT.

This clonotype was found a few times. The chain employs TRBV7-2 and TRBJ2-2; D remains unclear. In germline, CDR1 is SGHTA, CDR2 FQGNSA. This CDR3 spans 17 amino acids. V dropped 5 bases and J dropped 5 bases, with 21 bases sitting between them. The chain's CDR3 is CASSLRRGRARTGELFF. CDR3 DNA: TGTGCCAGCAGCCTACGAAGAGGACGGGCGAGGACCGGGGAGCTGTTTTTT. The full variable domain, its missing parts supplied by reference TRBV7-2 and TRBJ2-2, is GAGVSQSPSNKVTEKGKDVELRCDPISGHTALYWYRQSLGQGLEFLIYFQGNSAPDKSGLPSDRFSAERTGGSVSTLTIQRTQQEDSAVYLCASSLRRGRARTGELFFGEGSRLTVL.

The J gene is TRBJ2-3, the V gene TRBV3-1; the D is unclear. V lost 7 bases and J lost 0, with 14 bases in between. The V gene's germline CDR1 is LGHDT and CDR2 YNNKEL (reference sequence). The CDR3 sequence is 15 residues long. Here the CDR3 DNA reads TGTGCCAGCACCCGTCTGGGTGCTAGCACAGATACGCAGTATTTT. Protein: CASTRLGASTDTQYF.

This clonotype was seen more than once but under ten times. The J gene is TRBJ2-7, the V gene TRBV28; D is unresolved. This CDR3 spans 14 amino acids. Per germline, CDR1 MDHEN and CDR2 SYDVKM. Trimming cost V 1 base and J 5 bases, with 12 bases left between them. The DNA of the CDR3 is TGTGCCAGCAGTTTATCCCCCAACCAGCACGAGCAGTACTTC. Amino acid sequence: CASSLSPNQHEQYF.

This chain links TRBV7-9 with TRBJ2-1; D is unclear. The CDR3 sequence is 15 residues long. The ends were cut back, 1 base at V and 5 bases at J, with 12 bases in the middle. Per the germline V gene, CDR1 is SEHNR and CDR2 is FQNEAQ (reference sequence). The CDR3 region has the DNA TGTGCCAGCAGCTTAGGGAGCGTGTTGGACAATGAGCAGTTCTTC. Amino acid sequence: CASSLGSVLDNEQFF.

To note about this clonotype: One end of the junction does not line up with germline, which may come from a read error. The chain employs TRBV20-1 and TRBJ2-7, with 9 nucleotides matching TRBD2. Germline V gene lookup returns CDR1 DFQATT and CDR2 SNEGSKA (reference sequence). The CDR3 has 16 residues. The CDR3 here is CSARDSLAGTPLEQCF. The CDR3 DNA follows: TGCAGTGCTAGAGATAGTCTAGCGGGAACTCCCCTGGAGCAGTGCTTC.

This clonotype was counted between two and nine times. This chain uses TRBV20-1 with TRBJ2-5; D not certain. In germline, CDR1 is DFQATT, CDR2 SNEGSKA (reference sequence). This CDR3 has 12 amino acids. V was shortened by 2 bases and J by 2 bases, with 6 bases between the two germline ends. The DNA for the CDR3 is TGCAGTGCTAGACTGAAACAAGAGACCCAGTACTTC. Amino acid sequence: CSARLKQETQYF.

This chain connects TRBV20-1 to TRBJ2-1, with D possibly being TRBD1 (5 bases). The V end was cut by 4 bases, the J end by 8 bases, with 21 bases between. From germline, CDR1 is DFQATT and CDR2 SNEGSKA (reference sequence). The CDR3 runs 15 residues. As DNA, the CDR3 is TGCAGTGCTACGTCCGAGCTAGGGGTCTGGTATGAGCAGTTCTTC. It is translated as CSATSELGVWYEQFF.

The chain recombines TRBV4-3 with TRBJ1-1, with D unclear. This CDR3 spans 14 amino acids. Trimming stripped 2 bases from V and 0 bases from J, with 7 bases between. CDR1 and CDR2 (germline): LGHNA, YSLEER. CDR3 sequence: CASSQTKMNTEAFF. Written as DNA, the CDR3 is TGCGCCAGCAGCCAAACAAAAATGAACACTGAAGCTTTCTTT.

The chain links TRBV29-1 to TRBJ1-1; D remains ambiguous. The CDR3 contains 10 residues. V was cut by 3 bases and J by 4 bases, with 3 bases left in between. CDR1 is SQVTM and CDR2 is ANQGSEA in the germline V gene. CDR3 residues: CSVESTEAFF. The DNA of the CDR3 is TGCAGCGTTGAGTCCACTGAAGCTTTCTTT.

This clonotype was picked up a small number of times. The chain recombines TRBV20-1 with TRBJ2-2; D is possibly TRBD1 (7 bases). From germline, CDR1 is DFQATT and CDR2 SNEGSKA (reference sequence). The germline V and J ends were trimmed by 5 bases and 2 bases, with 18 bases remaining between them. This CDR3 comprises 16 residues. CDR3 sequence: CSAAGGLAANTGELFF. CDR3 sequence (DNA): TGCAGTGCTGCAGGGGGGTTAGCGGCTAACACCGGGGAGCTGTTTTTT.

This clonotype was recorded many times. This chain links TRBV3-1 with TRBJ2-1; TRBD1 is a possible D gene (6 bases). Germline V CDR1 and CDR2: LGHDT, YNNKEL (reference sequence). This CDR3 region has 19 residues. V dropped 0 bases and J dropped 9 bases, with 27 bases sitting between them. DNA for the CDR3: TGTGCCAGCAGCCAAGATCTGGGGAGCCGGGACGCCTCCAGGGGTGAGCAGTTCTTC. The encoded protein is CASSQDLGSRDASRGEQFF.

The chain carries TRBV7-2 and TRBJ2-3; TRBD2 is a possible D gene (6 bases). Germline V gives CDR1 SGHTA, CDR2 FQGNSA. With 5 bases removed from V and 5 bases from J, the gap between germline ends came to 20 bases. The CDR3 covers 16 residues. The CDR3: CASSRSRGTSIDTQYF. The CDR3 DNA sequence: TGTGCCAGCAGCCGAAGTAGAGGGACTTCGATAGATACGCAGTATTTT.

J is TRBJ2-3 and V is TRBV7-8; 12 nucleotides agree with TRBD2. The J segment lost 3 bases and the V segment lost 1 base, leaving 2 bases of the junction unmatched. The CDR3 totals 16 residues. CDR1 and CDR2 (germline): SGHVS, FQNEAQ. The CDR3 DNA sequence: TGTGCCAGCAGCTTAGTGACTAGCGGGGGTACAGATACGCAGTATTTT. Its protein product is CASSLVTSGGTDTQYF. The entire variable domain, with the rest obtained from reference TRBV7-8 and TRBJ2-3, is as follows: GAGVSQSPRYKVAKRGQDVALRCDPISGHVSLFWYQQALGQGPEFLTYFQNEAQLDKSGLPSDRFFAERPEGSVSTLKIQRTQQEDSAVYLCASSLVTSGGTDTQYFGPGTRLTVL.

This chain uses TRBV28 with TRBJ2-4; possible D gene TRBD1, 6 bases. The CDR3 spans 14 residues. V lost 4 bases and J lost 7, with 14 bases in between. The germline gives CDR1 MDHEN, CDR2 SYDVKM. The CDR3 DNA reads TGTGCCAGCAGTTCCCGGGACAAAAGGAACATTCAGTACTTC. This gives the protein CASSSRDKRNIQYF.

The rearrangement uses TRBV5-1 and TRBJ2-2; D is undetermined. The CDR3 loop spans 14 amino acids. Trimming left V 6 bases short and J 0 bases short, with 9 bases between. Germline V gene data show CDR1 as SGHRS and CDR2 as YFSETQ. The chain's CDR3 is CASNNPANTGELFF. The CDR3 coding sequence is TGCGCCAGCAATAACCCCGCGAACACCGGGGAGCTGTTTTTT. Filled out from reference TRBV5-1 and TRBJ2-2, the complete variable domain reads KAGVTQTPRYLIKTRGQQVTLSCSPISGHRSVSWYQQTPGQGLQFLFEYFSETQRNKGNFPGRFSGRQFSNSRSEMNVSTLELGDSALYLCASNNPANTGELFFGEGSRLTVL.

J is TRBJ2-2 and V is TRBV6-1; D is possibly TRBD2 (7 bases). CDR1 and CDR2 from the germline V gene are MNHNS and SASEGT. CDR3 length equals 14 residues. Trimming removed 10 bases from V and 6 bases from J, with 18 bases in between. The chain's CDR3 is CAIQGGRGPGELFF. For the CDR3, the DNA is TGTGCCATCCAGGGCGGGCGGGGGCCCGGGGAGCTGTTTTTT.

V and J are TRBV5-1 and TRBJ2-7; either TRBD1 or TRBD2 may supply D (5 bases each). The germline V gene has CDR1 SGHRS and CDR2 YFSETQ. The V end lost 4 bases, the J end lost 2 bases, and 13 bases lay between the germline ends. CDR3 size: 14 residues. The CDR3 reads CASSIRDGTYEQYF. The CDR3, as DNA: TGCGCCAGCAGCATCCGGGACGGGACCTACGAGCAGTACTTC.

The chain carries TRBV7-2 and TRBJ2-2; D tentatively fits TRBD1 or TRBD2 (6 bases each). Between the trimmed V and J ends, which lost 1 base and 7 bases, there was a span of 13 bases. The germline V gene has CDR1 SGHTA and CDR2 FQGNSA. The CDR3 runs to 15 residues. The CDR3 sequence is CASSLGWGAIGELFF. The CDR3 nucleotides read TGTGCCAGCAGCTTAGGATGGGGGGCGATCGGGGAGCTGTTTTTT.

The chain employs TRBV3-1 and TRBJ2-6; D uncertain. Germline V gene sequence: CDR1 LGHDT, CDR2 YNNKEL (reference sequence). The CDR3 loop spans 16 amino acids. V gave up 2 bases and J gave up 1 base, with 9 bases separating them. CDR3 nucleotides: TGTGCCAGCAGCCAAAGGTGGGGATCTGGGGCCAACGTCCTGACTTTC. This codes for CASSQRWGSGANVLTF.

The CDR3 bases are TGTGCCAGCAGCTTAGCTCTCACTGCAACTAATGAAAAACTGTTTTTT. Translation gives CASSLALTATNEKLFF. The gene calls are TRBV7-9 and TRBJ1-4; no clear D gene. CDR1 SEHNR and CDR2 FQNEAQ come from the germline V gene (reference sequence). Trimming pared 0 bases from V and 0 bases from J, leaving 8 bases between. The CDR3 has 16 amino acids.

This clonotype has only a few counts. This chain links TRBV29-1 with TRBJ2-7; TRBD2 matches 7 bases. Germline assignment: CDR1 SQVTM and CDR2 ANQGSEA. This CDR3 has 12 residues. With V trimmed by 4 bases and J by 7 bases, 7 bases remained unmatched. This CDR3 reads CSVVGQGGEQYV. The DNA for the CDR3 is TGCAGCGTTGTGGGCCAGGGAGGGGAGCAGTACGTC.

The rearrangement links TRBV28 to TRBJ1-4; D unresolved. The CDR3 has 15 residues. With 6 bases removed from V and 7 bases from J, the gap between germline ends came to 18 bases. Germline CDR1 is MDHEN and CDR2 is SYDVKM. The CDR3 sequence: CASSPPGILGEKLFF. In DNA, the CDR3 is TGTGCCAGCAGCCCACCGGGGATTTTGGGTGAAAAACTGTTTTTT.